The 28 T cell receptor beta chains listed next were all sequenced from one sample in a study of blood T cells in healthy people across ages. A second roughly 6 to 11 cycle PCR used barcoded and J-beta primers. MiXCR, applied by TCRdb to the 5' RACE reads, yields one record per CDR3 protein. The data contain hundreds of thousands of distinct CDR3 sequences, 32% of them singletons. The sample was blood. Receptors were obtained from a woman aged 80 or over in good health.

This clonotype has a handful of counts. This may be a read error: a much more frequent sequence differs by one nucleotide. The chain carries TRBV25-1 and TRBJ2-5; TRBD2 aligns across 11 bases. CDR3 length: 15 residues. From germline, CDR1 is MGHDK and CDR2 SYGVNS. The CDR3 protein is CVSSEPSGGLETQYF. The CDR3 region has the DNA TGTGTCAGCAGTGAGCCTAGCGGGGGGCTGGAGACCCAGTACTTC.

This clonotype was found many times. This CDR3 is CASSLDRGRPYEQYF. CDR3 bases: TGTGCCAGCAGTCTGGACAGGGGGCGACCCTACGAGCAGTACTTC. This chain connects TRBV12-3 or TRBV12-4 to TRBJ2-7; the match to TRBD1 covers 11 bases. The ends lost 5 bases at V and 2 bases at J; junction bases unmatched: 5. The CDR3 extends over 15 amino acids.

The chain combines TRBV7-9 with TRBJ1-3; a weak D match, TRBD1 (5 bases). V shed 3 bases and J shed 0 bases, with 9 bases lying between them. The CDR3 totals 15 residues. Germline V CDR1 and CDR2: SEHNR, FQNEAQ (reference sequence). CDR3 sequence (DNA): TGTGCCAGCAGCTTCGGGGGAGTCTCTGGAAACACCATATATTTT. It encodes CASSFGGVSGNTIYF.

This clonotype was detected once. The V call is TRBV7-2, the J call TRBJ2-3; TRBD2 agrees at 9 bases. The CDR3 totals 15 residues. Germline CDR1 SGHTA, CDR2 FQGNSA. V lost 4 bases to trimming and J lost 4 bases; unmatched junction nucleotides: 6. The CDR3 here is CASSYSGGPADTQYF. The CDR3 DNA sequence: TGTGCCAGCAGCTATAGCGGGGGACCAGCAGATACGCAGTATTTT.

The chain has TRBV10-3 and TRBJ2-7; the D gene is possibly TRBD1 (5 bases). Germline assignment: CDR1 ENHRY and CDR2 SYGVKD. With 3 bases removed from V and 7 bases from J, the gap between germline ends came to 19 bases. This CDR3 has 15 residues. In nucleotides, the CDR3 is TGTGCCATCAGTGATTCATCTCCGACAGACAGTGAGCAGTACTTC. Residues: CAISDSSPTDSEQYF.

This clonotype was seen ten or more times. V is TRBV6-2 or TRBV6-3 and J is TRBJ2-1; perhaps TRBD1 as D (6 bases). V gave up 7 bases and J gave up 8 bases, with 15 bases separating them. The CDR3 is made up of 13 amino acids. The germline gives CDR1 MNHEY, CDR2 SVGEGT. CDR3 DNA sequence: TGTGCCAGCAAACCTCAAGGGGGACATGAGCAGTTCTTC. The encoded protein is CASKPQGGHEQFF.

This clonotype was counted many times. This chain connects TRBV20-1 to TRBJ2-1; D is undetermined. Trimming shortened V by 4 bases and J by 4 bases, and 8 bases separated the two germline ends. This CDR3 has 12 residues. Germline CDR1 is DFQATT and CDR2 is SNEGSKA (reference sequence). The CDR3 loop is CSANGVYNEQFF. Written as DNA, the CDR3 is TGCAGTGCTAATGGAGTATACAATGAGCAGTTCTTC.

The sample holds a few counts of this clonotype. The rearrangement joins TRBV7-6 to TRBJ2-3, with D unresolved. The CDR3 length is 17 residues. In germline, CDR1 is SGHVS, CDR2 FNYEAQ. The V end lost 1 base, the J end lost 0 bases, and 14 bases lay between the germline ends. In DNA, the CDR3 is TGTGCCAGCAGCTTAGGTGGGCTGGCTACTAGCACAGATACGCAGTATTTT. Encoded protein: CASSLGGLATSTDTQYF.

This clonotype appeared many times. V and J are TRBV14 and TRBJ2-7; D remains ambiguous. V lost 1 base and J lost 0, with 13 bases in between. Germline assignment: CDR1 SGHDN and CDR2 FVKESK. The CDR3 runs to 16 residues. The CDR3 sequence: CASSQVGVGYSYEQYF. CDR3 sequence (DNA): TGTGCCAGCAGCCAAGTTGGTGTTGGTTACTCCTACGAGCAGTACTTC.

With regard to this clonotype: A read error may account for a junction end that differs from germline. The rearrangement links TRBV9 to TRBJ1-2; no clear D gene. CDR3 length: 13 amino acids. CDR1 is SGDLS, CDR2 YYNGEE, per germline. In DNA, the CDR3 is TGTGCCGGCAGCGTAGGGACTAACTATGGCTACACCTTC. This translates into CAGSVGTNYGYTF.

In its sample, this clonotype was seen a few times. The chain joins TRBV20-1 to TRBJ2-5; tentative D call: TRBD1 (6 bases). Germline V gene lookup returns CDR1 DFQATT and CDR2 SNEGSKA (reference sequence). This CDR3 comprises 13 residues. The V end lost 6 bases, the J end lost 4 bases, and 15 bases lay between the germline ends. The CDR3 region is CSAGPGQSETQYF. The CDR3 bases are TGCAGTGCCGGACCTGGACAGTCAGAGACCCAGTACTTC.

The CDR3 spells CASSSRGGAYYNEQFF. DNA for the CDR3: TGCGCCAGCAGCTCCAGGGGGGGTGCATATTACAATGAGCAGTTCTTC. The genes are TRBV5-1 and TRBJ2-1, with D possibly being TRBD1 or TRBD2 (7 bases each). CDR3 length: 16 residues. V lost 3 bases and J 4 bases, leaving 17 bases between the germline ends. CDR1 and CDR2 from the germline V gene are SGHRS and YFSETQ.

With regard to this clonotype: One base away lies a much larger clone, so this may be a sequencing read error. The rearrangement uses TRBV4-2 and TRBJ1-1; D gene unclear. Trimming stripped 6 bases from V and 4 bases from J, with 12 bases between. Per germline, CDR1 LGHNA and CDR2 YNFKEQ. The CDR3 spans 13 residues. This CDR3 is CASRRRGGTEAFF. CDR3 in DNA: TGTGCCAGCAGGAGGAGAGGTGGCACTGAAGCTTTCTTT.

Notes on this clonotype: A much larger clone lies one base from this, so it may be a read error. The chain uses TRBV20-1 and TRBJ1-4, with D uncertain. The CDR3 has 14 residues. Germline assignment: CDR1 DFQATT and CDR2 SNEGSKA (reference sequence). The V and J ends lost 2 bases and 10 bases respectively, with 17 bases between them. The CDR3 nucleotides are TGCAGTGCTAGAACTTACGGGAGCCATGGAAAACTGTTTTTT. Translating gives CSARTYGSHGKLFF.

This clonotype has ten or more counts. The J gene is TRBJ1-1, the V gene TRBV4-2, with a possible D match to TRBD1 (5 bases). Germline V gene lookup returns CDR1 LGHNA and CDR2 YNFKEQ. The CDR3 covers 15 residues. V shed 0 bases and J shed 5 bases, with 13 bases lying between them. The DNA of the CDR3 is TGTGCCAGCAGCCAAGAGCTGCAGGGAGGGACTGAAGCTTTCTTT. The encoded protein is CASSQELQGGTEAFF.

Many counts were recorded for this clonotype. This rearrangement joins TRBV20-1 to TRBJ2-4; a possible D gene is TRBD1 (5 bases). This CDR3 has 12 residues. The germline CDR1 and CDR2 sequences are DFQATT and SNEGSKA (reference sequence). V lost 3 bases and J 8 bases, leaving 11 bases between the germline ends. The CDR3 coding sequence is TGCAGTGCTAGTAGCAGGGTAGACATTCAGTACTTC. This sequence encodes CSASSRVDIQYF.

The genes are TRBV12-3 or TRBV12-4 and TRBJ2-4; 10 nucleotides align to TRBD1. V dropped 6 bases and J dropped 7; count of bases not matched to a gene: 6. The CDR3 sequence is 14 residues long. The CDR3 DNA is TGTGCCAGCAGGGGGACAGGGGTCGGGAACATTCAGTACTTC. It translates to CASRGTGVGNIQYF.

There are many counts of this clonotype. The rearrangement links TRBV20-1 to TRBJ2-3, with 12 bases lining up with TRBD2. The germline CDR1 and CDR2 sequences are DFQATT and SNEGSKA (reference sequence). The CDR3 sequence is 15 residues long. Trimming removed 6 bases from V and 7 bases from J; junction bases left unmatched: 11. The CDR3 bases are TGCAGTGCCCTACCATCTAGCGGGGGGGCAAATACGCAGTATTTT. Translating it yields CSALPSSGGANTQYF.

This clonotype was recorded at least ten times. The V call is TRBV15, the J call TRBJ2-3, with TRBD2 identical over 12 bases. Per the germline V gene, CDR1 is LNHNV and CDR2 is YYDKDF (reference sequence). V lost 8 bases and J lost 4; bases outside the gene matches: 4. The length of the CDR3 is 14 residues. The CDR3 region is CATSSGGASDTQYF. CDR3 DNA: TGTGCCACCTCTAGCGGGGGGGCCTCAGATACGCAGTATTTT.

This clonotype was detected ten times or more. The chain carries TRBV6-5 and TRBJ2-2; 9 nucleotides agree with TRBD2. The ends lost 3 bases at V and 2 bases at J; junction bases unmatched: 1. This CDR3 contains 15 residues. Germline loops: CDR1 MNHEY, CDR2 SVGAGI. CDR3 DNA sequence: TGTGCCAGCAGTTATAGCGGGGGAAACACCGGGGAGCTGTTTTTT. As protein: CASSYSGGNTGELFF.

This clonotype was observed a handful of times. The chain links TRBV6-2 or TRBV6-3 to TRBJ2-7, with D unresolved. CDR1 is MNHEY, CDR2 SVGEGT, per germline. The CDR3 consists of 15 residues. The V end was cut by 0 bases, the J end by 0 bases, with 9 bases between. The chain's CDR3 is CASSYSARSSYEQYF. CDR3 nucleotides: TGTGCCAGCAGTTACTCTGCGAGGAGCTCCTACGAGCAGTACTTC.

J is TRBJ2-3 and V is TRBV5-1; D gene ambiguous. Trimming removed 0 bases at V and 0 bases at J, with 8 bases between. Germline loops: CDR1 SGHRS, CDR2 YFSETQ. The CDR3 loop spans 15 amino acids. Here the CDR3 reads CASSLARVSTDTQYF. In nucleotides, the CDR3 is TGCGCCAGCAGCTTGGCTAGGGTCAGCACAGATACGCAGTATTTT.

The CDR3 loop is CASSSFDRVRNEQFF. CDR3 nucleotides: TGTGCCAGCAGTTCCTTCGACAGGGTACGTAATGAGCAGTTCTTC. V is TRBV6-5 and J is TRBJ2-1, with 7 nucleotides matching TRBD1. Unmatched junction bases numbered 10, after V lost 4 bases and J lost 7 bases. Germline CDR1 reads MNHEY; CDR2 reads SVGAGI. The length of the CDR3 is 15 residues.

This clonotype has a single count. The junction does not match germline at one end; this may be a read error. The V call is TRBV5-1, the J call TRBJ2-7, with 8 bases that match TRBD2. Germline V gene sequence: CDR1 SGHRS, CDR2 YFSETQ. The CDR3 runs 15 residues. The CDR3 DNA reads TGCGCCCGCAGCTTGGGGTTTGCGGGAGGCTACGAGCAGTACTTC. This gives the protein CARSLGFAGGYEQYF.

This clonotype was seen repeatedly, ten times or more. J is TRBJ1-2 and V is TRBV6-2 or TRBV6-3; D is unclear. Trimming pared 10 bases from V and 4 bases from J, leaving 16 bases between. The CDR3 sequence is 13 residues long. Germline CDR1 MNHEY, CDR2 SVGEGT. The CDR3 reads CAISDGRSYGYTF. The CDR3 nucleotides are TGTGCCATTTCGGATGGGCGGTCCTATGGCTACACCTTC.

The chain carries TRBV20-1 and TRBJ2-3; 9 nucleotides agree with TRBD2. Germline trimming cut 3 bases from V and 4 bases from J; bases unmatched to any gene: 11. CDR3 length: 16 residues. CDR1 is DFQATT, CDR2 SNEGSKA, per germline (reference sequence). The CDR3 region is CSASRIAGDGADTQYF. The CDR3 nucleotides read TGCAGTGCTAGTAGAATAGCGGGGGACGGGGCAGATACGCAGTATTTT.

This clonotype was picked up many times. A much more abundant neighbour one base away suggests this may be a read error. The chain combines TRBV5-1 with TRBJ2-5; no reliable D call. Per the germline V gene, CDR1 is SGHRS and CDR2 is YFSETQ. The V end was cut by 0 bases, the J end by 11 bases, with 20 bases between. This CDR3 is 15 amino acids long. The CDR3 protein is CASSLDGRPNNEQYF. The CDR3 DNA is TGCGCCAGCAGCTTGGATGGGCGGCCGAACAATGAGCAGTACTTC.

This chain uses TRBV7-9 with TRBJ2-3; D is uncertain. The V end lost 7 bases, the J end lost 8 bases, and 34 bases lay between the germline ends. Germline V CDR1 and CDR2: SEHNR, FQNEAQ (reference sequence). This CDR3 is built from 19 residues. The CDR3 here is CASTRNGRLPRFQSGTQYF. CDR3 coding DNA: TGTGCCAGCACCCGGAACGGGCGGCTCCCTCGGTTCCAAAGTGGTACGCAGTATTTT.